This TCR beta chain derives from a study of blood T cell dynamics during melanoma immunotherapy. Study details: Metastatic melanoma patients received first-line pembrolizumab or nivolumab plus ipilimumab.

The V gene end was trimmed by 2 bases and the J gene end by 4 bases; junction bases not matched to a gene: 6. This CDR3 spans 16 amino acids. Germline CDR1 MGHRA, CDR2 YSYEKL. DNA loading was fixed at about 0.35 ug for all bulk PBMC samples. Clones were sequenced by immunoSEQ multiplex PCR, and TCRdb holds only the in-frame ones, with some missing. Here the sample spans approximately 15,000 clones, about 85% being singletons. Time point of the sample: pre-treatment baseline. This material consisted of blood, taken from a patient treated with checkpoint blockade. This rearrangement joins TRBV4-1 to TRBJ2-2, with 8 bases lining up with TRBD1. The sequence was obtained from a human donor with melanoma. Here the CDR3 reads CASSQHRQGPTGELFF. DNA of the CDR3: TGCGCCAGCAGCCAACACCGACAGGGGCCCACCGGGGAGCTGTTTTTT.